The source of this T cell receptor beta chain is a study of blood T cell repertoires in COVID-19. About the study: There were acute and convalescent COVID-19 samples, and they came from the United States, Italy and Spain.

As originally analysed: Scientists estimated how many nucleated cells there were by amplifying reference gene primers. Here immunoSEQ multiplex PCR was the method, and the copy in TCRdb shows in-frame clones only, minus some. The DNA gave D and trimming, while V, J and clone size come from that table. This repertoire shows 65,000 to 80,000 clones, almost 85% found once; its top ten account for around a fifth. CDR1 MNHEY and CDR2 SMNVEV come from the germline V gene (reference sequence). This CDR3 region has 14 residues. Trimming left V 0 bases short and J 1 base short, with 7 bases between. Sequencing was done on a sample of peripheral blood. This clonotype was obtained from a human donor in a cohort sampled during active COVID-19. V and J are TRBV27 and TRBJ2-7; perhaps TRBD2 as D (6 bases). CDR3: CASSLSRGSYEQYF. CDR3 bases: TGTGCCAGCAGTTTATCGCGGGGTTCCTACGAGCAGTACTTC.